The 29 T cell receptor beta chains below all came from one sample that was sequenced in a study of vaccination and CD4 T cells after COVID-19. These receptors lack a known antigen. The study sequenced cultured CD4+ T cell DNA using the Oncomine TCR Beta short-read assay. TCRdb re-analysed the PCR reads in MiXCR, keeping a single row per CDR3 protein. Among under 25,000 distinct CDR3 sequences listed, 38% were seen once. Treatment described: roughly 10-day PBMC culture with coronavirus spike peptide pools or control peptides (ViraFEST assay). Sequencing input: cultured CD4+ T cells from blood. The receptors derive from a human donor with COVID-19.

In its sample, this clonotype was seen once. The rearrangement links TRBV25-1 to TRBJ1-4; D uncertain. The V gene lost 5 bases and the J gene lost 7 bases, with 14 bases spanning the gap. CDR1 is MGHDK and CDR2 is SYGVNS in the germline V gene. CDR3 length equals 14 residues. CDR3: CASSPRHTAEKLFF. CDR3 sequence (DNA): TGTGCCAGCAGTCCCCGACACACGGCTGAAAAACTGTTTTTT.

The genes are TRBV12-3 or TRBV12-4 and TRBJ1-6; D is possibly TRBD1 (5 bases). The CDR3 runs 12 residues. The V and J ends lost 3 bases and 11 bases respectively, with 8 bases between them. CDR3 protein: CASSLGDPPLHF. The CDR3 coding sequence is TGTGCCAGCAGTTTGGGGGACCCACCCCTCCACTTT.

The rearrangement links TRBV11-3 to TRBJ2-1, with D possibly TRBD2 on 6 matching bases. The V gene's germline CDR1 is SGHNT and CDR2 YENEEA. Trimming removed 5 bases from V and 11 bases from J, with 13 bases in between. This CDR3 is built from 12 residues. CDR3 in DNA: TGTGCCAGCAGCGGGCCGGGACTCAAGCAGTTCTTC. It yields the protein CASSGPGLKQFF. The whole variable domain, filled in from reference TRBV11-3 and TRBJ2-1, reads EAGVVQSPRYKIIEKKQPVAFWCNPISGHNTLYWYLQNLGQGPELLIRYENEEAVDDSQLPKDRFSAERLKGVDSTLKIQPAELGDSAVYLCASSGPGLKQFFGPGTRLTVL.

J is TRBJ2-3 and V is TRBV2; D perhaps matches TRBD1 (5 bases). CDR1 SNHLY and CDR2 FYNNEI come from the germline V gene. Trimming stripped 7 bases from V and 0 bases from J, with 11 bases between. The CDR3 is 14 residues long. The chain's CDR3 is CASTPWGSTDTQYF. Here the CDR3 DNA reads TGTGCCAGCACCCCCTGGGGCAGCACAGATACGCAGTATTTT.

This rearrangement joins TRBV6-2 or TRBV6-3 to TRBJ2-3; D might be TRBD1 or TRBD2, each matching 6 bases. The CDR3 runs 13 residues. Trimming removed 5 bases at V and 4 bases at J, with 10 bases between. CDR1 and CDR2 from the germline V gene are MNHEY and SVGEGT. This CDR3 is CASSTGAADTQYF. The CDR3 DNA sequence: TGTGCCAGCAGTACGGGGGCGGCAGATACGCAGTATTTT.

Only a few counts were recorded for this clonotype. This chain uses TRBV5-4 with TRBJ1-1; D not resolved. The germline gives CDR1 SGHNT, CDR2 YYREEE (reference sequence). Trimming took off 2 bases at V and 6 bases at J, with 8 bases between the two ends. This CDR3 contains 12 residues. The CDR3, as DNA: TGTGCCAGCAGCTTTTTAGGCGCTGAAGCTTTCTTT. Translation: CASSFLGAEAFF.

CDR3 in DNA: TGTGCCACCCGGCCGGGGAGCACAGATACGCAGTATTTT. This sequence encodes CATRPGSTDTQYF. The chain uses TRBV6-2 or TRBV6-3 and TRBJ2-3, with D tentatively TRBD2 (5 bases). From germline, CDR1 is MNHEY and CDR2 SVGEGT. V was trimmed by 10 bases and J by 0 bases, leaving 11 bases between them. The CDR3 has 13 residues.

The J gene is TRBJ2-1, the V gene TRBV10-3, with 8 nucleotides matching TRBD2. CDR1 is ENHRY and CDR2 is SYGVKD in the germline V gene. J gave up 6 bases and V 2 bases, and 3 bases lay outside the gene matches. The CDR3 totals 14 residues. This CDR3 is CAISERGGSNEQFF. The CDR3 DNA sequence: TGTGCCATCAGTGAGCGGGGGGGCAGCAATGAGCAGTTCTTC.

CDR3 in DNA: TGCAGTGCTAGAATGGCGGAGTTACGGAATAATTCACCCCTCCACTTT. Protein product: CSARMAELRNNSPLHF. The chain is built from TRBV20-1 and TRBJ1-6; D gene unclear. With 2 bases removed from V and 5 bases from J, the gap between germline ends came to 16 bases. CDR1 DFQATT and CDR2 SNEGSKA come from the germline V gene (reference sequence). This CDR3 region has 16 residues.

The CDR3 reads CASSVTGQPQAEAFF. For the CDR3, the DNA is TGTGCCAGCAGCGTAACAGGGCAACCCCAAGCTGAAGCTTTCTTT. The rearrangement links TRBV9 to TRBJ1-1; D possibly corresponds to TRBD1 (6 bases). CDR1 is SGDLS and CDR2 is YYNGEE in the germline V gene. The CDR3 consists of 15 residues. Trimming pared 1 base from V and 6 bases from J, leaving 16 bases between.

The chain links TRBV20-1 to TRBJ2-5, with TRBD2 as a possible D gene (6 bases). Germline values: CDR1 DFQATT, CDR2 SNEGSKA (reference sequence). V lost 6 bases and J lost 7, with 15 bases in between. The CDR3 has 12 residues. The CDR3 nucleotides read TGCAGTGCCCAGACGGGGGATAGGACCCAGTACTTC. Translated, it gives CSAQTGDRTQYF.

The DNA of the CDR3 is TGTGCCAGCAGCCTCACCTATAGACAGGGGGATGAAAAACTGTTTTTT. Encoded protein: CASSLTYRQGDEKLFF. The V call is TRBV7-2, the J call TRBJ1-4; TRBD1 matches 9 bases. Germline V gene data show CDR1 as SGHTA and CDR2 as FQGNSA. The CDR3 length is 16 residues. V shed 5 bases and J 6 bases; nucleotides not matched to a gene: 10.

This clonotype appeared a few times. The rearrangement joins TRBV6-5 to TRBJ1-5; D not resolved. With 0 bases removed from V and 2 bases from J, the gap between germline ends came to 8 bases. CDR1 MNHEY and CDR2 SVGAGI come from the germline V gene. This CDR3 has 15 amino acids. The CDR3 loop reads CASSYSAGRNQPQHF. The DNA for the CDR3 is TGTGCCAGCAGTTACTCGGCAGGCCGCAATCAGCCCCAGCATTTT.

The J gene is TRBJ2-7, the V gene TRBV7-2; a weak D match, TRBD1 (5 bases). The germline V gene encodes CDR1 SGHTA and CDR2 FQGNSA. Trimming left V 6 bases short and J 2 bases short, with 14 bases between. The CDR3 runs 14 residues. CDR3 sequence reads: CASRGSTATYEQYF. Written as DNA, the CDR3 is TGTGCCAGCAGGGGATCGACAGCAACCTACGAGCAGTACTTC.

This clonotype occurred a few times. The chain couples TRBV28 to TRBJ1-4; D is possibly TRBD1 (5 bases). The CDR3 has 15 residues. Per the germline V gene, CDR1 is MDHEN and CDR2 is SYDVKM. Trimming left V 6 bases short and J 7 bases short, with 18 bases between. The CDR3 loop reads CASRPQVRWSEKLFF. CDR3 coding DNA: TGTGCCAGCAGACCACAGGTTCGATGGAGTGAAAAACTGTTTTTT.

The CDR3 DNA sequence: TGTGCCATCAGACGGGACGGAACCTATAATTCACCCCTCCACTTT. Amino acids: CAIRRDGTYNSPLHF. V and J are TRBV10-3 and TRBJ1-6; D perhaps matches TRBD1 (5 bases). V dropped 6 bases and J dropped 2 bases, with 11 bases sitting between them. CDR3 size: 15 residues. The germline V gene encodes CDR1 ENHRY and CDR2 SYGVKD.

V usage is TRBV11-2 and J usage is TRBJ2-7; D unresolved. Germline V gives CDR1 SGHAT, CDR2 FQNNGV. V was shortened by 0 bases and J by 1 base, with 7 bases between the two germline ends. This CDR3 contains 14 residues. The CDR3 region is CASSLERQSYEQYF. Written as DNA, the CDR3 is TGTGCCAGCAGCTTAGAGCGCCAGTCCTACGAGCAGTACTTC.

The V call is TRBV2, the J call TRBJ2-1, with 9 bases fitting TRBD2. The germline V gene encodes CDR1 SNHLY and CDR2 FYNNEI. With V trimmed by 4 bases and J by 7 bases, 5 bases remained unmatched. This CDR3 is 14 amino acids long. CDR3 sequence: CASSAAGGGNEQFF. In nucleotides, the CDR3 is TGTGCCAGCAGTGCAGCGGGGGGTGGGAATGAGCAGTTCTTC.

This chain uses TRBV5-4 with TRBJ1-1, with TRBD1 as a possible D gene (6 bases). Trimming cost V 0 bases and J 0 bases, with 15 bases left between them. The CDR3 is 17 amino acids. Germline V gene sequence: CDR1 SGHNT, CDR2 YYREEE (reference sequence). Written as DNA, the CDR3 is TGTGCCAGCAGCTTGGCGGCCAGGGGCCACATGAACACTGAAGCTTTCTTT. Encoded protein: CASSLAARGHMNTEAFF.

This sequence joins TRBV6-2 or TRBV6-3 and TRBJ2-5; 14 bases fit TRBD2. Germline V CDR1 and CDR2: MNHEY, SVGEGT. The V and J ends lost 6 bases and 6 bases, in that order; junction bases with no gene match: 6. CDR3 length: 15 residues. The CDR3: CASSQGTSGGKTQYF. CDR3 nucleotides: TGTGCCAGCAGCCAAGGGACTAGCGGGGGCAAGACCCAGTACTTC.

The CDR3 bases are TGCGCCAGCAGTGATACCGGTGTGCATGGGCAGCCCCAGCATTTT. It translates to CASSDTGVHGQPQHF. The chain joins TRBV10-2 to TRBJ1-5, with D unclear. This CDR3 comprises 15 residues. Germline CDR1 reads WSHSY; CDR2 reads SAAADI. The V gene lost 3 bases and the J gene lost 7 bases, with 16 bases spanning the gap.

V usage is TRBV7-9 and J usage is TRBJ2-7; D might be TRBD2 (6 bases). Germline V gene data show CDR1 as SEHNR and CDR2 as FQNEAQ (reference sequence). This CDR3 is 12 amino acids long. V lost 4 bases and J lost 3, with 7 bases in between. The CDR3: CASSSGLYEQYF. In nucleotides, the CDR3 is TGTGCCAGCAGCTCGGGACTCTACGAGCAGTACTTC.

This chain joins TRBV20-1 and TRBJ1-6, with D uncertain. V gave up 6 bases and J gave up 3 bases, with 18 bases separating them. CDR3 length: 16 residues. The germline V gene encodes CDR1 DFQATT and CDR2 SNEGSKA (reference sequence). The CDR3: CSALKGRVDYNSPLHF. CDR3 coding DNA: TGCAGTGCCTTAAAGGGCCGGGTTGACTATAATTCACCCCTCCACTTT.

V and J are TRBV7-2 and TRBJ2-5; perhaps TRBD1 as D (6 bases). The CDR3 loop spans 14 amino acids. V was trimmed by 4 bases and J by 0 bases, leaving 9 bases between them. Per the germline V gene, CDR1 is SGHTA and CDR2 is FQGNSA. CDR3 sequence: CASSSQGYQETQYF. The CDR3 nucleotides are TGTGCCAGCAGCTCACAGGGTTACCAAGAGACCCAGTACTTC.

V gene TRBV6-1 combines with J gene TRBJ2-2, with D perhaps assigned TRBD1 or TRBD2 (5 bases each). Germline V gives CDR1 MNHNS, CDR2 SASEGT. V lost 5 bases and J lost 0, with 10 bases in between. This CDR3 has 15 amino acids. The CDR3 here is CASSRETANTGELFF. The CDR3 coding sequence is TGTGCCAGCAGTAGGGAGACAGCGAACACCGGGGAGCTGTTTTTT.

V usage is TRBV20-1 and J usage is TRBJ1-5, with D perhaps matching TRBD1 (6 bases). Between the trimmed V and J ends, which lost 1 base and 6 bases, there was a span of 16 bases. Germline V gene sequence: CDR1 DFQATT, CDR2 SNEGSKA (reference sequence). This CDR3 is built from 15 residues. Here the CDR3 DNA reads TGCAGTGCTAGAGGACGGACAGAGCAGGGTCAGCCCCAGCATTTT. Amino acids: CSARGRTEQGQPQHF.

This clonotype was seen only a few times. The chain recombines TRBV2 with TRBJ1-6; D gene uncertain. V lost 4 bases, J lost 10 bases, and 14 bases lay in between. This CDR3 contains 14 residues. CDR1 and CDR2 from the germline V gene are SNHLY and FYNNEI. CDR3 nucleotides: TGTGCCAGCAGTGTTGCAGAGACGGGATCACCCCTCCACTTT. This gives the protein CASSVAETGSPLHF.

The chain employs TRBV20-1 and TRBJ1-5, with TRBD1 as a possible D gene (5 bases). Germline CDR1 is DFQATT and CDR2 is SNEGSKA (reference sequence). The germline V and J ends were trimmed by 6 bases and 4 bases, with 16 bases remaining between them. The CDR3 length is 14 residues. The CDR3 region is CSARQFMDNQPQHF. CDR3 nucleotide sequence: TGCAGTGCCCGACAGTTCATGGATAATCAGCCCCAGCATTTT.

The chain joins TRBV5-1 to TRBJ2-5, with 7 bases aligning to TRBD1. The CDR3 runs 15 residues. With V trimmed by 4 bases and J by 2 bases, 8 bases remained unmatched. CDR1 and CDR2 from the germline V gene are SGHRS and YFSETQ. This chain's CDR3 is CASSGPGTAQETQYF. CDR3 DNA sequence: TGCGCCAGCAGCGGGCCCGGGACAGCACAAGAGACCCAGTACTTC. The variable domain in full, with the rest retrieved from reference TRBV5-1 and TRBJ2-5, is KAGVTQTPRYLIKTRGQQVTLSCSPISGHRSVSWYQQTPGQGLQFLFEYFSETQRNKGNFPGRFSGRQFSNSRSEMNVSTLELGDSALYLCASSGPGTAQETQYFGPGTRLLVL.